Below are 19 T cell receptor beta chains sequenced from a single sample in a study of cytomegalovirus exposure and HLA in healthy donors. Clones were sequenced by immunoSEQ multiplex PCR, and TCRdb holds only the in-frame ones, with some missing. The sample consists of tens of thousands of clones, around four fifths of them appearing once. The source material was PBMCs. The receptor set was obtained from a man aged 30-40 years in good health and CMV-seronegative.

The V gene is TRBV5-1, the J gene TRBJ1-1; 7 bases are a match to TRBD1. The CDR3 length is 15 residues. J gave up 2 bases and V 1 base, and 5 bases lay outside the gene matches. Germline lookup yields CDR1 SGHRS and CDR2 YFSETQ. CDR3 DNA: TGCGCCAGCAGCTTGCCTTGGACAGGAAACACTGAAGCTTTCTTT. The encoded protein is CASSLPWTGNTEAFF.

This rearrangement joins TRBV9 to TRBJ1-1; 7 nucleotides agree with TRBD1. V gave up 4 bases and J gave up 2 bases; unmatched junction bases: 2. Germline V lookup: CDR1 SGDLS, CDR2 YYNGEE. The CDR3 consists of 13 residues. The CDR3 nucleotides are TGTGCCAGCAGCCGACAGGGCAACACTGAAGCTTTCTTT. Translated: CASSRQGNTEAFF.

This clone was counted a single time. The gene calls are TRBV6-1 and TRBJ1-5; the D gene is possibly TRBD1 (5 bases). Germline V gene data show CDR1 as MNHNS and CDR2 as SASEGT. V was cut by 6 bases and J by 12 bases, with 15 bases left in between. This CDR3 contains 12 residues. CDR3 sequence reads: CASRGLRWIQHF. CDR3 in DNA: TGTGCCAGCAGGGGGCTCAGGTGGATCCAGCATTTT.

This clone was counted only a few times. The chain carries TRBV28 and TRBJ2-3, with a weak D call TRBD1 (6 bases). The CDR3 has 15 residues. Trimming cost V 8 bases and J 1 base, with 16 bases left between them. Germline CDR1 and CDR2: MDHEN and SYDVKM. The CDR3 region is CASVGSRGGTDTQYF. The DNA of the CDR3 is TGTGCCAGCGTTGGAAGCAGGGGAGGCACAGATACGCAGTATTTT.

The genes are TRBV27 and TRBJ1-5, with 8 bases aligning to TRBD1. In germline, CDR1 is MNHEY, CDR2 SMNVEV (reference sequence). V was pared by 5 bases and J by 3 bases, with 3 bases of the junction left unmatched. The CDR3 has 14 residues. The CDR3 nucleotides read TGTGCCAGCAGTCAGGGGGCCGACAATCAGCCCCAGCATTTT. Residues: CASSQGADNQPQHF.

The rearrangement links TRBV4-1 to TRBJ1-2, with 9 bases that match TRBD1. The length of the CDR3 is 14 residues. Trimming cost V 2 bases and J 7 bases; bases outside gene matches: 5. CDR1 is MGHRA and CDR2 is YSYEKL in the germline V gene. The CDR3 DNA reads TGCGCCAGCAGCCAACAAACAGGGGGCTCTGGCTACACCTTC. Protein product: CASSQQTGGSGYTF.

The rearrangement uses TRBV15 and TRBJ2-2, with a tentative D call TRBD1 (6 bases). The CDR3 is 17 amino acids. The ends were cut back, 2 bases at V and 2 bases at J, with 15 bases in the middle. Per the germline V gene, CDR1 is LNHNV and CDR2 is YYDKDF (reference sequence). This CDR3 is CATSRSTGSYNTGELFF. Here the CDR3 DNA reads TGTGCCACCAGCAGATCCACAGGGAGTTACAACACCGGGGAGCTGTTTTTT. The full variable domain, its missing parts supplied by reference TRBV15 and TRBJ2-2, is DAMVIQNPRYQVTQFGKPVTLSCSQTLNHNVMYWYQQKSSQAPKLLFHYYDKDFNNEADTPDNFQSRRPNTSFCFLDIRSPGLGDTAMYLCATSRSTGSYNTGELFFGEGSRLTVL.

This chain links TRBV29-1 with TRBJ1-5, with D maybe TRBD1 (6 bases). V lost 4 bases, J lost 6 bases, and 10 bases lay in between. This CDR3 contains 12 residues. Germline loops: CDR1 SQVTM, CDR2 ANQGSEA. CDR3 protein: CSVGTGSQPQHF. The CDR3 DNA follows: TGCAGCGTTGGTACAGGGAGTCAGCCCCAGCATTTT. Filled out from reference TRBV29-1 and TRBJ1-5, the complete variable domain reads SAVISQKPSRDICQRGTSLTIQCQVDSQVTMMFWYRQQPGQSLTLIATANQGSEATYESGFVIDKFPISRPNLTFSTLTVSNMSPEDSSIYLCSVGTGSQPQHFGDGTRLSIL.

V and J are TRBV29-1 and TRBJ2-4; D not resolved. CDR1 and CDR2 (germline): SQVTM, ANQGSEA. The CDR3 totals 16 residues. Trimming took 7 bases from V and 0 from J, leaving 19 bases between them. Here the CDR3 reads CSALFMKNLAKNIQYF. The CDR3 DNA reads as TGCAGCGCCCTTTTTATGAAAAACTTAGCCAAAAACATTCAGTACTTC.

The genes are TRBV10-3 and TRBJ2-7; 11 positions agree with TRBD1. The CDR3 runs to 16 residues. Germline V lookup: CDR1 ENHRY, CDR2 SYGVKD. With V trimmed by 0 bases and J by 3 bases, 4 bases remained unmatched. This CDR3 reads CAISESWTGGGYEQYF. The DNA for the CDR3 is TGTGCCATCAGTGAGTCCTGGACAGGGGGCGGCTACGAGCAGTACTTC.

The genes are TRBV5-1 and TRBJ2-1; 7 bases agree with TRBD2. The V gene's germline CDR1 is SGHRS and CDR2 YFSETQ. The CDR3 runs to 16 residues. With 0 bases clipped from V and 5 bases from J, the junction kept 8 bases outside the gene matches. The chain's CDR3 is CASSLVASGKNNEQFF. The CDR3 coding sequence is TGCGCCAGCAGCTTGGTCGCTAGCGGAAAAAACAATGAGCAGTTCTTC.

The chain uses TRBV19 and TRBJ1-2; TRBD1 matches at 7 bases. This CDR3 spans 12 amino acids. Germline V gene data show CDR1 as LNHDA and CDR2 as SQIVND (reference sequence). The V and J ends lost 6 bases and 8 bases, in that order; junction bases with no gene match: 6. The CDR3 loop is CASRGTDLGYTF. Written as DNA, the CDR3 is TGTGCCAGTAGGGGGACAGACCTGGGCTACACCTTC.

The J gene is TRBJ2-5, the V gene TRBV5-4, with 7 bases matching TRBD2. Germline V gene sequence: CDR1 SGHNT, CDR2 YYREEE (reference sequence). The CDR3 consists of 13 residues. Unmatched junction bases numbered 4, after V lost 4 bases and J lost 4 bases. The DNA of the CDR3 is TGTGCCAGCAGCAGTTCGGGGGGAGAGACCCAGTACTTC. Translation: CASSSSGGETQYF.

CDR3 sequence reads: CASSLSQGNTEAFF. The CDR3 nucleotides are TGTGCCAGCAGTTTATCCCAGGGGAACACTGAAGCTTTCTTT. The chain links TRBV28 to TRBJ1-1; weak D call: TRBD1 (5 bases). Trimming stripped 1 base from V and 1 base from J, with 7 bases between. The CDR3 consists of 14 residues. CDR1 MDHEN and CDR2 SYDVKM come from the germline V gene.

The chain links TRBV4-1 to TRBJ2-1; 13 positions agree with TRBD2. V was pared by 1 base and J by 4 bases, with 13 bases of the junction left unmatched. Germline-derived CDR1 and CDR2 are MGHRA and YSYEKL. The CDR3 sequence is 20 residues long. The CDR3 nucleotides read TGCGCCAGCAGCCAAGTTCCCGGACTAGCGGGGGCCCTCCCATACAATGAGCAGTTCTTC. Encoded protein: CASSQVPGLAGALPYNEQFF.

This clone was detected only once. V usage is TRBV29-1 and J usage is TRBJ2-1; 8 nucleotides align to TRBD2. Germline V gene sequence: CDR1 SQVTM, CDR2 ANQGSEA. The CDR3 totals 15 residues. V lost 3 bases to trimming and J lost 3 bases; unmatched junction nucleotides: 7. The CDR3 reads CSVEALAEIYNEQFF. DNA for the CDR3: TGCAGCGTTGAGGCACTAGCGGAGATCTACAATGAGCAGTTCTTC.

V gene TRBV28 combines with J gene TRBJ1-1, with TRBD1 as a possible D gene (5 bases). The CDR3 spans 16 residues. In germline, CDR1 is MDHEN, CDR2 SYDVKM. V was cut by 8 bases and J by 0 bases, with 19 bases left in between. The DNA of the CDR3 is TGTGCCAGCGCGCGGGACTTTTTATTCATGAACACTGAAGCTTTCTTT. It yields the protein CASARDFLFMNTEAFF. Full variable domain (missing parts from reference TRBV28 and TRBJ1-1): DVKVTQSSRYLVKRTGEKVFLECVQDMDHENMFWYRQDPGLGLRLIYFSYDVKMKEKGDIPEGYSVSREKKERFSLILESASTNQTSMYLCASARDFLFMNTEAFFGQGTRLTVV.

The V gene is TRBV5-5, the J gene TRBJ2-5; TRBD2 aligns across 8 bases. With V trimmed by 1 base and J by 5 bases, 7 bases remained unmatched. The CDR3 is 15 residues long. The germline V gene has CDR1 SGHKS and CDR2 YYEKEE (reference sequence). DNA of the CDR3: TGTGCCAGCAGCTTGAGCGGGAGCGGGCAGGAGACCCAGTACTTC. Translated, it gives CASSLSGSGQETQYF.

V is TRBV4-3 and J is TRBJ2-6, with a tentative D call TRBD1 (6 bases). Germline CDR1 reads LGHNA; CDR2 reads YSLEER. V lost 3 bases and J lost 0, with 15 bases in between. CDR3 size: 18 residues. The CDR3: CASSHRQEFSSGANVLTF. DNA for the CDR3: TGCGCCAGCAGCCATCGACAGGAGTTTTCCTCTGGGGCCAACGTCCTGACTTTC.